This T cell receptor beta chain was retrieved from a study of blood T cell repertoires in COVID-19. About the study: COVID-19 samples collected from the United States, Italy and Spain covered acute and convalescent phases.

Assay: immunoSEQ multiplex PCR; the TCRdb copy retains only in-frame clones and omits some. The sample records about 14,000 clones, 75% to 90% being singletons. The CDR3 covers 12 residues. V was trimmed by 4 bases and J by 6 bases, leaving 10 bases between them. Germline CDR1 and CDR2: SGHRS and YFSETQ. The V gene is TRBV5-1, the J gene TRBJ1-2; D is unclear. The sequenced sample consisted of peripheral blood. The clonotype was recovered from a man older than 75 with acute or convalescent COVID-19. The CDR3 sequence is CASSTDPHGYTF. In DNA, the CDR3 is TGCGCCAGCAGCACAGACCCGCATGGCTACACCTTC.